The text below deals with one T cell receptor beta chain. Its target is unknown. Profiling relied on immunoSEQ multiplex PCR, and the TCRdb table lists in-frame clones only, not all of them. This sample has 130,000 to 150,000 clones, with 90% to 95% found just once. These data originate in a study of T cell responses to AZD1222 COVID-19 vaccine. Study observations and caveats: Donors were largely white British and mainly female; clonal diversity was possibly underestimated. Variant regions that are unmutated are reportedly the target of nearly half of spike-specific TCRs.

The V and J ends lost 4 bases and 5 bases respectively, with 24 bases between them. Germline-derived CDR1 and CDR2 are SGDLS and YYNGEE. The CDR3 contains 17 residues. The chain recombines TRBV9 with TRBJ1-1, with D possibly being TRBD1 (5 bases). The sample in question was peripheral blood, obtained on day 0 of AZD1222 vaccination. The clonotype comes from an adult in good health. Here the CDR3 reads CASSSGANWGKGTEAFF. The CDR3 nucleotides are TGTGCCAGCAGCTCCGGGGCGAATTGGGGGAAGGGGACTGAAGCTTTCTTT.